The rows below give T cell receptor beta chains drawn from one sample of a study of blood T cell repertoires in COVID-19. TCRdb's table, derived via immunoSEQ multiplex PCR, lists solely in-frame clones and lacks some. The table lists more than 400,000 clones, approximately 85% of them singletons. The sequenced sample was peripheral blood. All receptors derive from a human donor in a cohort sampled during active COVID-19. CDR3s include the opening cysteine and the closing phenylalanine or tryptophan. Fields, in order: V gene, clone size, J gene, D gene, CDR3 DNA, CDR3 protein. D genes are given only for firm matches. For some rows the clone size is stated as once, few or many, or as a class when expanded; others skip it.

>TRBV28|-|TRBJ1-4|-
TGTGCCAGCAACAACCAGGGGGAAAAACTGTTTTTT
CASNNQGEKLFF
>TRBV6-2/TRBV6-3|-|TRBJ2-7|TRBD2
TGTGCCAGCAGTTACCCGGGTAGCGGGGGCACCCTACGAGGGCAGTACTTC
CASSYPGSGGTLRGQYF
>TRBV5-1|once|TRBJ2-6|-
TGCGCCAGCAGCTTGGTGTATAGGGGGAACTCTGGGGCCAACGTCCTGACTTTC
CASSLVYRGNSGANVLTF
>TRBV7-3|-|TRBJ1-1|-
TGTGCCAGCAGCCTACAAGGCAGGGAAGCTTTCTTT
CASSLQGREAFF
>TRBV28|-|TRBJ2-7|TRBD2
TGTGCCAGCAGGCGGACTAGCGGGAGGCTCGAGCAGTACTTC
CASRRTSGRLEQYF
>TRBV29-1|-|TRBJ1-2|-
TGCAGCGTTGAGGGGCAGGGATTTAACTATGGCTACACCTTC
CSVEGQGFNYGYTF
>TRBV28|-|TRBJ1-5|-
TGTGCCAGCAGACTGCCCCGAGCCGGGGAACCCCAGCATTTT
CASRLPRAGEPQHF
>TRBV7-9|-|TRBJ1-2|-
TGTGCCAGCAGCTTAGTGGGGCAGGGTGCTGGCTACACCTTC
CASSLVGQGAGYTF
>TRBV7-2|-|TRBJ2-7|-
TGTGCCAGCAGCCCTCCGGGACTTAAAGACGAGCAGTACTTC
CASSPPGLKDEQYF
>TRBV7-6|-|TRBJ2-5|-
TGTGCCAGCAGCTCCCGAGGTAGCGCAACCTCGCCGGAGACCCAGTACTTC
CASSSRGSATSPETQYF
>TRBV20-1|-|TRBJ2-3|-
TGCAGTGCTAGTGGGGCGGGGAGCACAGATACGCAGTATTTT
CSASGAGSTDTQYF
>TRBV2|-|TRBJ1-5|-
TGTGCCAGCAGTGAAGCTAGGGGGAATCAGCCCCAGCATTTT
CASSEARGNQPQHF
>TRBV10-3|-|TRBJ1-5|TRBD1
TGTGCCATCAGTGAGTCCCTAACAGGGGAGAGCAATCAGCCCCAGCATTTT
CAISESLTGESNQPQHF
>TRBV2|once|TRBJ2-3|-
TGTGCCAGCGCGAGGTTAGCCAGAACAGATACGCAGTATTTT
CASARLARTDTQYF
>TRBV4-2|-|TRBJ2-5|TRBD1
TGTGCCAGCAGCGATAAGACAGGGGTTCGAGGGGAGACCCAGTACTTC
CASSDKTGVRGETQYF
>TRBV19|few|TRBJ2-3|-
TGTGCCAGTAGTCCCGCACGGGAACAGGGCAGAACTAGCACAGATACGCAGTATTTT
CASSPAREQGRTSTDTQYF
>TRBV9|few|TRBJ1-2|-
TGTGCCAGCAGCGCACAGGGAAACTATGGCTACACCTTC
CASSAQGNYGYTF
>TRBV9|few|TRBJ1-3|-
TGTGCCAGCAGCGTAGAAGGAAACAGGGCCATATATTTT
CASSVEGNRAIYF
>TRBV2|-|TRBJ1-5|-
TGTGCCAGCAACAGGGAGAGGGGCAATCAGCCCCAGCATTTT
CASNRERGNQPQHF
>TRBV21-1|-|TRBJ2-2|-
TGTGCCAGCAGCCCAAACTGTGAGGGAGGGCCAATCGGGGAGCTGTTTTTT
CASSPNCEGGPIGELFF
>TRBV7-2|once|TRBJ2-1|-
TGTGCCAGCAGCTTTCGGGCCTACAATGAGCAGTTCTTC
CASSFRAYNEQFF
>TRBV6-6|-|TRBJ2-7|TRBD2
TGTGCCAGCAGTCCCCCGGGAGCGGGAGTTGGCGAGCAGTACTTC
CASSPPGAGVGEQYF
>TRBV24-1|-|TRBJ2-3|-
TGTGCCACCAGTGCCACGGGACTTCCTACAGATACGCAGTATTTT
CATSATGLPTDTQYF
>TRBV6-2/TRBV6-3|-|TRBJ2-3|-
TGTGCCAGCAGTTATTACACCCCAGGCGTTCATCCAGATACGCAGTATTTT
CASSYYTPGVHPDTQYF
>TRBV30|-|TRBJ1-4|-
TGTGCCTGGAGTGTCAAGGGGAGGCCTAATGAAAAACTGTTTTTT
CAWSVKGRPNEKLFF
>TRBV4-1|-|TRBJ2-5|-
TGCGCCAGCAGCCAAGATGGGCAGCCTCAAGAGACCCAGTACTTC
CASSQDGQPQETQYF
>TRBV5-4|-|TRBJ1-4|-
TGTGCCAGCAGACGATCCGACAGGCTTAATGAAAAACTGTTTTTT
CASRRSDRLNEKLFF
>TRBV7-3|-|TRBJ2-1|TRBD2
TGTGCCAGCAGCCCAACCGGGACTAGCGGGAGAAGGCCCTACAATGAGCAGTTCTTC
CASSPTGTSGRRPYNEQFF
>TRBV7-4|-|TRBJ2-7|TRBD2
TGTGCCAGCAGCTTAGCGCGTCTAGCGGGTAACTACGAGCAGTACTTC
CASSLARLAGNYEQYF
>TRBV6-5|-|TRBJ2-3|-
TGTGCCAGCAGTTACTCGAGACAGGGCACAGATACGCAGTATTTT
CASSYSRQGTDTQYF
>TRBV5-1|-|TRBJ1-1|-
TGCGCCAGCAGCTTACAGGACATGAACACTGAAGCTTTCTTT
CASSLQDMNTEAFF
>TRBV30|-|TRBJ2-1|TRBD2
TGTGCCTGGACTAGCGGGAGGGCCGTCGGTGAGCAGTTCTTC
CAWTSGRAVGEQFF
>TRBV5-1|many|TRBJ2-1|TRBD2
TGCGCCAGCAGCTTGAGTATGGACGGGAGGGCCTACAATGAGCAGTTCTTC
CASSLSMDGRAYNEQFF
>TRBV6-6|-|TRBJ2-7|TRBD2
TGTGCCAGCAGTCCCTCGGGTAGGGCGGGAGCTTCCGAGCAGTACTTC
CASSPSGRAGASEQYF
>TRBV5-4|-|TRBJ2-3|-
TGTGCCAGCAGCTTGGCCGCGGAACGGAGCACAGATACGCAGTATTTT
CASSLAAERSTDTQYF
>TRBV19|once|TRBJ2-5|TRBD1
TGTGCCAGTAGGGCTCGGGGACAGGTCCAAGAGACCCAGTACTTC
CASRARGQVQETQYF
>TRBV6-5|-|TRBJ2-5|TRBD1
TGTGCCAGCAACAGGGGGCGCGATGGGACCCAGTACTTC
CASNRGRDGTQYF
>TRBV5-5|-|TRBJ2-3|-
TGTGCCAGCAGCTTTCTATCTAGTGCAGATACGCAGTATTTT
CASSFLSSADTQYF
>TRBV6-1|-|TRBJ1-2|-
TGTGCCAGCAGTGAGGCCACTATGGTCTATGGCTACACCTTC
CASSEATMVYGYTF
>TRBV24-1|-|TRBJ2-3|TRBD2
TGTGCCACCAGAAGGGGAGGGACTAGCACAGATACGCAGTATTTT
CATRRGGTSTDTQYF
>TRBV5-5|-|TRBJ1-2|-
TGTGCCAGCAGCTTGGCCTCCAGGGCCACCACTAACTATGGCTACACCTTC
CASSLASRATTNYGYTF
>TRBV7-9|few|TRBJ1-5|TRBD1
TGTGCCAGCAGATCCGGACAGGGGGCTAGTCAGCCCCAGCATTTT
CASRSGQGASQPQHF
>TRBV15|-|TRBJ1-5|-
TGTGCCACCAGCAGAGCTGGGGACATCTATCAGCCCCAGCATTTT
CATSRAGDIYQPQHF